Below are 24 T cell receptor beta chains sequenced from a single sample in a study of CD8 T cells in Susac syndrome. Random hexamers were used to reverse transcribe an amount of roughly 0.45 to 1 ug RNA. TCRdb re-analysed the immunoSEQ multiplex PCR reads in MiXCR, keeping a single row per CDR3 protein. Of 300,000 or so distinct CDR3 sequences in the sample, roughly nine tenths are singletons; the top ten hold 0.065%. The sequenced sample was CD4+ T cells from PBMCs. These receptors all stem from a human donor with multiple sclerosis.

The J gene is TRBJ2-7, the V gene TRBV3-1, with D perhaps given as TRBD1 or TRBD2 (5 bases each). This CDR3 comprises 13 residues. Germline V gene data show CDR1 as LGHDT and CDR2 as YNNKEL (reference sequence). Trimming shortened V by 1 base and J by 9 bases, and 13 bases separated the two germline ends. The CDR3 nucleotides are TGTGCCAGCAGCCAAGGAGGGGCAACGGGGCAGTACTTC. Protein product: CASSQGGATGQYF.

This chain links TRBV5-4 with TRBJ2-5; D uncertain. The germline V gene has CDR1 SGHNT and CDR2 YYREEE (reference sequence). The CDR3 length is 14 residues. The V end was cut by 3 bases, the J end by 3 bases, with 12 bases between. CDR3 bases: TGTGCCAGCAGCTCCGCCCCACCAAAAGAGACCCAGTACTTC. This sequence encodes CASSSAPPKETQYF.

The chain links TRBV3-1 to TRBJ1-5; tentatively, D is TRBD1 (5 bases). V was shortened by 4 bases and J by 6 bases, with 19 bases between the two germline ends. The CDR3 spans 16 residues. The germline V gene encodes CDR1 LGHDT and CDR2 YNNKEL (reference sequence). CDR3 coding DNA: TGTGCCAGCAGCCCGGGAGGGGTGCGAAGGGCTCAGCCCCAGCATTTT. It codes for CASSPGGVRRAQPQHF.

The chain is built from TRBV7-9 and TRBJ2-1; D is possibly TRBD2 (6 bases). The germline gives CDR1 SEHNR, CDR2 FQNEAQ (reference sequence). This CDR3 has 13 residues. The V and J ends lost 5 bases and 5 bases respectively, with 10 bases between them. DNA for the CDR3: TGTGCCAGCAGCGTGACTAGAAACAATGAGCAGTTCTTC. Translated: CASSVTRNNEQFF.

The genes are TRBV4-2 and TRBJ2-1, with 10 positions matching TRBD2. With 0 bases clipped from V and 9 bases from J, the junction kept 8 bases outside the gene matches. Germline V gene lookup returns CDR1 LGHNA and CDR2 YNFKEQ. This CDR3 has 16 residues. CDR3 amino acids: CASSQDTRTSGGEQFF. In DNA form, the CDR3 reads TGTGCCAGCAGCCAAGATACCCGGACTAGCGGTGGTGAGCAGTTCTTC.

The chain is built from TRBV19 and TRBJ2-1, with TRBD2 matching over 9 bases. V gave up 1 base and J gave up 0 bases; unmatched junction bases: 10. This CDR3 is built from 19 residues. Germline V CDR1 and CDR2: LNHDA, SQIVND (reference sequence). The CDR3 coding sequence is TGTGCCAGTAGTATAGTGGGTCCAAGCGGGAGGAGCTCCTACAATGAGCAGTTCTTC. Its translation is CASSIVGPSGRSSYNEQFF. Using reference TRBV19 and TRBJ2-1 for the parts outside the CDR3, the full variable domain is DGGITQSPKYLFRKEGQNVTLSCEQNLNHDAMYWYRQDPGQGLRLIYYSQIVNDFQKGDIAEGYSVSREKKESFPLTVTSAQKNPTAFYLCASSIVGPSGRSSYNEQFFGPGTRLTVL.

In its sample, this clonotype was seen once. The gene calls are TRBV6-1 and TRBJ2-1, with 9 bases identical to TRBD2. The CDR3 covers 16 residues. The V gene's germline CDR1 is MNHNS and CDR2 SASEGT. Trimming at V came to 6 bases and at J to 4 bases, leaving 10 bases not matched to a gene. For the CDR3, the DNA is TGTGCCAGCAGGGAAACAGCGGGAGGAGGATACAATGAGCAGTTCTTC. Residues: CASRETAGGGYNEQFF.

The CDR3 loop reads CASGTAISSYNSPLHF. DNA of the CDR3: TGTGCCAGCGGGACAGCTATTAGCTCCTATAATTCACCCCTCCACTTT. The chain combines TRBV7-2 with TRBJ1-6, with TRBD1 identical over 7 bases. Germline V gene data show CDR1 as SGHTA and CDR2 as FQGNSA. The CDR3 is 16 residues long. V lost 8 bases and J lost 0; bases outside the gene matches: 7.

This rearrangement joins TRBV5-4 to TRBJ2-5; tentative D call: TRBD2 (6 bases). V dropped 2 bases and J dropped 1 base, with 15 bases sitting between them. CDR1 is SGHNT, CDR2 YYREEE, per germline (reference sequence). The length of the CDR3 is 16 residues. The CDR3 region has the DNA TGTGCCAGCAGCTTAAAACTAGCCCTCCGCCAAGAGACCCAGTACTTC. Translating it yields CASSLKLALRQETQYF.

The V and J genes are TRBV5-1 and TRBJ1-2; TRBD1 matches 9 bases. Germline V gives CDR1 SGHRS, CDR2 YFSETQ. Trimming cost V 0 bases and J 1 base; bases outside gene matches: 4. The CDR3 loop spans 16 amino acids. CDR3 sequence reads: CASSLGQGVFNYGYTF. CDR3 bases: TGCGCCAGCAGCTTGGGACAGGGGGTCTTTAACTATGGCTACACCTTC.

This sequence joins TRBV18 and TRBJ1-2; TRBD1 matches 7 bases. The CDR3 is made up of 14 amino acids. Germline loops: CDR1 KGHSH, CDR2 LQKENI. The V segment lost 0 bases and the J segment 4 bases; nucleotides outside the gene matches: 2. As DNA, the CDR3 is TGTGCCAGCTCACCACCGACAGGGAGCTATGGCTACACCTTC. Protein sequence: CASSPPTGSYGYTF.

The genes are TRBV9 and TRBJ2-2, with 12 nucleotides matching TRBD2. J lost 6 bases, V lost 3 bases, and 6 bases had no gene match. The CDR3 contains 16 residues. CDR1 and CDR2 from the germline V gene are SGDLS and YYNGEE. In nucleotides, the CDR3 is TGTGCCAGCAGCGGTACTAGCGGGGGGTGGTCCGGGGAGCTGTTTTTT. It specifies CASSGTSGGWSGELFF.

The chain carries TRBV6-1 and TRBJ2-7, with 7 bases lining up with TRBD1. After removal of 6 bases from V and 2 bases from J, the junction contained 13 bases not matched to a gene. CDR1 is MNHNS and CDR2 is SASEGT in the germline V gene. The CDR3 has 16 amino acids. CDR3 nucleotides: TGTGCCAGCAGCGCCCAGGGGGTCTCAAGGGCCTACGAGCAGTACTTC. Its translation is CASSAQGVSRAYEQYF.

The V gene is TRBV7-9, the J gene TRBJ2-5, with 10 nucleotides matching TRBD1. Looked up from germline, CDR1 is SEHNR and CDR2 is FQNEAQ (reference sequence). The CDR3 has 14 amino acids. J was trimmed by 5 bases and V by 7 bases; bases with no gene match: 7. CDR3 residues: CASIRGDRGETQYF. In DNA, the CDR3 is TGTGCCAGCATCCGTGGGGACAGGGGTGAGACCCAGTACTTC. Filled out from reference TRBV7-9 and TRBJ2-5, the complete variable domain reads DTGVSQNPRHKITKRGQNVTFRCDPISEHNRLYWYRQTLGQGPEFLTYFQNEAQLEKSRLLSDRFSAERPKGSFSTLEIQRTEQGDSAMYLCASIRGDRGETQYFGPGTRLLVL.

The table lists this clonotype with a count of one. The V gene is TRBV19, the J gene TRBJ2-7; D is possibly TRBD2 (5 bases). Trimming removed 0 bases from V and 4 bases from J, with 13 bases in between. The CDR3 runs 15 residues. The germline gives CDR1 LNHDA, CDR2 SQIVND (reference sequence). The CDR3 sequence is CASSIEEAGEYEQYF. The DNA of the CDR3 is TGTGCCAGTAGTATAGAGGAGGCTGGCGAATACGAGCAGTACTTC.

V is TRBV2 and J is TRBJ1-1; no reliable D call. Germline CDR1 and CDR2: SNHLY and FYNNEI. Trimming removed 5 bases at V and 0 bases at J, with 13 bases between. There are 15 residues in the CDR3. CDR3 nucleotide sequence: TGTGCCAGCAGTATCAGGCAACCGATGAACACTGAAGCTTTCTTT. This translates into CASSIRQPMNTEAFF.

V and J are TRBV7-9 and TRBJ2-3; D call uncertain. Trimming left V 5 bases short and J 5 bases short, with 14 bases between. This CDR3 has 14 amino acids. Germline CDR1 is SEHNR and CDR2 is FQNEAQ (reference sequence). CDR3: CASSPTLSGDTQYF. In DNA, the CDR3 is TGTGCCAGCAGCCCTACTCTTTCGGGAGATACGCAGTATTTT.

The chain is built from TRBV9 and TRBJ2-7; TRBD2 is a possible D gene (6 bases). Germline V CDR1 and CDR2: SGDLS, YYNGEE. The CDR3 spans 16 residues. V was cut by 0 bases and J by 2 bases, with 15 bases left in between. The CDR3 reads CASSVAAGPVPYEQYF. CDR3 in DNA: TGTGCCAGCAGCGTAGCTGCGGGGCCTGTCCCCTACGAGCAGTACTTC.

The CDR3 nucleotides are TGTGCCAGTAGCATGGGAGACAGCGGCTACACCTTC. This codes for CASSMGDSGYTF. This sequence joins TRBV19 and TRBJ1-2; TRBD1 might be the D (5 bases). V dropped 6 bases and J dropped 8 bases, with 13 bases sitting between them. From germline, CDR1 is LNHDA and CDR2 SQIVND (reference sequence). The CDR3 is made up of 12 amino acids.

The chain joins TRBV7-9 to TRBJ2-1; 9 bases are shared with TRBD2. The junction had 14 bases not matched to a gene; V was cut back by 5 bases and J by 3 bases. The V gene's germline CDR1 is SEHNR and CDR2 FQNEAQ (reference sequence). There are 18 residues in the CDR3. The CDR3, as DNA: TGTGCCAGCAGCCCCCGCTGGCGGGAGGGGAGAAGCTACAATGAGCAGTTCTTC. Residues: CASSPRWREGRSYNEQFF.

This CDR3 reads CATSEPKWTSGTHNEQFF. The CDR3 region has the DNA TGTGCCACCAGTGAACCGAAGTGGACTAGCGGGACCCACAATGAGCAGTTCTTC. V is TRBV24-1 and J is TRBJ2-1; 12 bases fit TRBD2. Germline CDR1 is KGHDR and CDR2 is SFDVKD. Trimming removed 4 bases from V and 5 bases from J; junction bases left unmatched: 11. This CDR3 spans 18 amino acids.

This clonotype was detected only once. The CDR3 here is CASSSGPRQNEQYF. DNA of the CDR3: TGTGCCAGCAGCTCCGGGCCCCGACAGAACGAGCAGTACTTC. This chain links TRBV7-9 with TRBJ2-7; D is perhaps TRBD1 (5 bases). Germline assignment: CDR1 SEHNR and CDR2 FQNEAQ (reference sequence). The CDR3 runs to 14 residues. Trimming removed 4 bases at V and 5 bases at J, with 15 bases between. The complete variable domain, with remaining parts taken from reference TRBV7-9 and TRBJ2-7, reads DTGVSQNPRHKITKRGQNVTFRCDPISEHNRLYWYRQTLGQGPEFLTYFQNEAQLEKSRLLSDRFSAERPKGSFSTLEIQRTEQGDSAMYLCASSSGPRQNEQYFGPGTRLTVT.

V and J are TRBV29-1 and TRBJ2-2; TRBD1 might be the D (6 bases). The CDR3 consists of 15 residues. The germline CDR1 and CDR2 sequences are SQVTM and ANQGSEA. V lost 3 bases and J 6 bases, leaving 17 bases between the germline ends. The CDR3 sequence: CSVDVSGVAAGELFF. The CDR3 nucleotides are TGCAGCGTTGACGTTTCAGGGGTGGCGGCCGGGGAGCTGTTTTTT.

This clonotype was counted a single time. The CDR3 DNA sequence: TGTGCCAGCTCACGGTTAGGGCAGGGCTCCCTCTCTGGGGCCAACGTCCTGACTTTC. Translating it yields CASSRLGQGSLSGANVLTF. The V call is TRBV18, the J call TRBJ2-6, with a weak D call TRBD1 (5 bases). Trimming removed 4 bases at V and 0 bases at J, with 19 bases between. The CDR3 extends over 19 amino acids. Germline V lookup: CDR1 KGHSH, CDR2 LQKENI.